The 26 T cell receptor beta chains below all came from one sample that was sequenced in a study of blood T cell repertoires in COVID-19. TCRdb's copy holds only in-frame clones and misses some; the assay was immunoSEQ multiplex PCR. The sample has approximately 280,000 clones, 85% seen once; the top ten hold about 2.5%. Sequenced material: PBMCs or T cells enriched from blood (not recorded which). The receptors originated from a woman between 45 and 60 years old who had recovered from COVID-19.

Of note for this clone: Other DNA sequences from this sample encode an identical CDR3 as well. The CDR3 spells CASSLGQGGQETQYF. The CDR3 DNA reads TGCGCCAGCAGCTTGGGACAGGGGGGTCAAGAGACCCAGTACTTC. The J gene is TRBJ2-5, the V gene TRBV5-1, with 9 bases lining up with TRBD1. V gave up 0 bases and J gave up 2 bases; unmatched junction bases: 2. This CDR3 is built from 15 residues. Per germline, CDR1 SGHRS and CDR2 YFSETQ. The full variable domain, rest sourced from reference TRBV5-1 and TRBJ2-5, is KAGVTQTPRYLIKTRGQQVTLSCSPISGHRSVSWYQQTPGQGLQFLFEYFSETQRNKGNFPGRFSGRQFSNSRSEMNVSTLELGDSALYLCASSLGQGGQETQYFGPGTRLLVL.

V usage is TRBV6-5 and J usage is TRBJ2-7; 9 nucleotides line up with TRBD1. CDR3 length: 15 residues. The germline V gene has CDR1 MNHEY and CDR2 SVGAGI. Losses at the gene ends were 0 bases for V and 0 bases for J; bases not matched to a gene: 0. CDR3 bases: TGTGCCAGCAGTTACTCGGGACAGGGCTCCTACGAGCAGTACTTC. It is translated as CASSYSGQGSYEQYF.

V and J are TRBV5-5 and TRBJ2-5, with 8 bases identical to TRBD1. Germline lookup yields CDR1 SGHKS and CDR2 YYEKEE (reference sequence). The trim removed 5 bases at V and 5 bases at J, leaving 11 bases unmatched. The CDR3 contains 15 residues. CDR3 sequence (DNA): TGTGCCAGCAGGACTTCCCCAGGGGGCAGGGAGACCCAGTACTTC. It yields the protein CASRTSPGGRETQYF.

The chain combines TRBV19 with TRBJ2-1; 7 bases fit TRBD2. V dropped 3 bases and J dropped 6; count of bases not matched to a gene: 8. Looked up from germline, CDR1 is LNHDA and CDR2 is SQIVND (reference sequence). The CDR3 length is 15 residues. The CDR3 is CASSISREVGNEQFF. The CDR3 bases are TGTGCCAGTAGTATTTCCCGGGAGGTCGGCAATGAGCAGTTCTTC.

This clone occurred once. V and J are TRBV19 and TRBJ2-7; 9 bases line up with TRBD1. Trimming at V came to 7 bases and at J to 1 base, leaving 5 bases not matched to a gene. This CDR3 has 14 amino acids. Germline-derived CDR1 and CDR2 are LNHDA and SQIVND (reference sequence). CDR3 region: CASTQGQGSYEQYF. Written as DNA, the CDR3 is TGTGCCAGTACCCAGGGACAGGGTTCCTACGAGCAGTACTTC.

The rearrangement links TRBV7-2 to TRBJ2-3; D gene uncertain. The V and J ends lost 4 bases and 4 bases respectively, with 3 bases between them. CDR1 SGHTA and CDR2 FQGNSA come from the germline V gene. CDR3 size: 11 residues. DNA of the CDR3: TGTGCCAGCAGCTCGGCAGATACGCAGTATTTT. It is translated as CASSSADTQYF.

This CDR3 reads CASSPDRGNTEAFF. DNA of the CDR3: TGTGCCAGCAGCCCCGACAGGGGGAACACTGAAGCTTTCTTT. The chain has TRBV2 and TRBJ1-1; the match to TRBD1 covers 8 bases. This CDR3 has 14 residues. V shed 6 bases, J shed 1 base, and the junction held 4 bases outside the gene matches. From germline, CDR1 is SNHLY and CDR2 FYNNEI.

The chain carries TRBV7-9 and TRBJ1-4; D gene ambiguous. The CDR3 extends over 14 amino acids. Germline V gene lookup returns CDR1 SEHNR and CDR2 FQNEAQ (reference sequence). V shed 5 bases and J shed 1 base, with 8 bases lying between them. CDR3 in DNA: TGTGCCAGCAGCACACAGAGAACTAATGAAAAACTGTTTTTT. This encodes CASSTQRTNEKLFF. Full variable domain (remainder filled in from reference TRBV7-9 and TRBJ1-4): DTGVSQNPRHKITKRGQNVTFRCDPISEHNRLYWYRQTLGQGPEFLTYFQNEAQLEKSRLLSDRFSAERPKGSFSTLEIQRTEQGDSAMYLCASSTQRTNEKLFFGSGTQLSVL.

This rearrangement joins TRBV7-9 to TRBJ2-1; D remains unclear. Germline lookup yields CDR1 SEHNR and CDR2 FQNEAQ (reference sequence). The CDR3 totals 17 residues. Trimming pared 4 bases from V and 3 bases from J, leaving 19 bases between. CDR3: CASSSTRLSTGYNEQFF. In nucleotides, the CDR3 is TGTGCCAGCAGCTCAACCAGGTTATCTACCGGCTACAATGAGCAGTTCTTC.

The chain employs TRBV4-1 and TRBJ1-1, with a possible D match to TRBD1 (5 bases). With 1 base removed from V and 4 bases from J, the gap between germline ends came to 13 bases. The CDR3 has 15 amino acids. In germline, CDR1 is MGHRA, CDR2 YSYEKL. CDR3 residues: CASSQVMGGGTEAFF. The CDR3 bases are TGCGCCAGCAGCCAAGTTATGGGGGGGGGCACTGAAGCTTTCTTT.

The chain joins TRBV4-1 to TRBJ1-5, with D possibly matching TRBD1 (5 bases). The germline V gene encodes CDR1 MGHRA and CDR2 YSYEKL. CDR3 length: 14 residues. Deletions cut 4 bases from V and 6 bases from J, with 13 bases between. The CDR3 DNA reads TGCGCCAGCAGCCTTATTGGGGGGAGTCAGCCCCAGCATTTT. As protein: CASSLIGGSQPQHF.

The J gene is TRBJ1-5, the V gene TRBV7-2; tentatively, D is TRBD1 (6 bases). This CDR3 region has 15 residues. V lost 2 bases, J lost 2 bases, and 10 bases lay in between. The germline CDR1 and CDR2 sequences are SGHTA and FQGNSA. The DNA for the CDR3 is TGTGCCAGCAGCTTACGATCAGGGGGCAATCAGCCCCAGCATTTT. This encodes CASSLRSGGNQPQHF.

Only a few counts were recorded for this clone. V is TRBV30 and J is TRBJ2-5; possibly TRBD2 for D (5 bases). The CDR3 consists of 16 residues. Germline CDR1 is GTSNPN and CDR2 is SVGIG (reference sequence). V was clipped by 2 bases and J by 1 base, with 17 bases between them. The CDR3 coding sequence is TGTGCCTGGAGTCGCGGACTCGGAGGAGCCCAAGAGACCCAGTACTTC. It encodes CAWSRGLGGAQETQYF.

This clone was seen only a few times. The chain links TRBV19 to TRBJ2-7; the D gene is possibly TRBD2 (6 bases). V gave up 5 bases and J gave up 3 bases, with 17 bases separating them. Germline V gene sequence: CDR1 LNHDA, CDR2 SQIVND (reference sequence). CDR3 length: 15 amino acids. CDR3 in amino acids: CASSLQAREYYEQYF. The DNA of the CDR3 is TGTGCCAGTAGTCTACAGGCGCGGGAATACTACGAGCAGTACTTC.

The chain couples TRBV11-2 to TRBJ1-1, with 8 bases lining up with TRBD1. Trimming at V came to 2 bases and at J to 0 bases, leaving 2 bases not matched to a gene. The CDR3 totals 15 residues. Germline lookup yields CDR1 SGHAT and CDR2 FQNNGV. DNA of the CDR3: TGTGCCAGCAGCTTACAGGGGGCCCTGAACACTGAAGCTTTCTTT. Translating it yields CASSLQGALNTEAFF. Variable domain in full (rest from reference TRBV11-2 and TRBJ1-1): EAGVAQSPRYKIIEKRQSVAFWCNPISGHATLYWYQQILGQGPKLLIQFQNNGVVDDSQLPKDRFSAERLKGVDSTLKIQPAKLEDSAVYLCASSLQGALNTEAFFGQGTRLTVV.

This clone was seen only once. The chain's CDR3 is CASSYHTGGGEQYF. DNA of the CDR3: TGTGCCAGCAGCTACCACACAGGGGGAGGCGAGCAGTACTTC. The rearrangement uses TRBV5-4 and TRBJ2-7; 8 bases line up with TRBD1. V shed 3 bases and J 6 bases; nucleotides not matched to a gene: 8. Germline lookup yields CDR1 SGHNT and CDR2 YYREEE (reference sequence). This CDR3 has 14 residues. The full variable domain, with the rest looked up from reference TRBV5-4 and TRBJ2-7, is ETGVTQSPTHLIKTRGQQVTLRCSSQSGHNTVSWYQQALGQGPQFIFQYYREEENGRGNFPPRFSGLQFPNYSSELNVNALELDDSALYLCASSYHTGGGEQYFGPGTRLTVT.

The chain couples TRBV7-9 to TRBJ1-6, with D possibly being TRBD1 (6 bases). Germline assignment: CDR1 SEHNR and CDR2 FQNEAQ (reference sequence). There are 18 residues in the CDR3. Trimming pared 5 bases from V and 1 base from J, leaving 18 bases between. CDR3 bases: TGTGCCAGCAGCGTAACAAACAGGGTTGGATCCTATAATTCACCCCTCCACTTT. Amino acid sequence: CASSVTNRVGSYNSPLHF.

A single count supports this clone. The chain is built from TRBV2 and TRBJ1-4; D is ambiguous. Trimming pared 6 bases from V and 5 bases from J, leaving 7 bases between. The V gene's germline CDR1 is SNHLY and CDR2 FYNNEI. This CDR3 region has 12 residues. CDR3 nucleotide sequence: TGTGCCAGCAGGCGGCAGAATGAAAAACTGTTTTTT. This codes for CASRRQNEKLFF.

This clone has more than one count but fewer than ten. This rearrangement joins TRBV2 to TRBJ2-1, with D perhaps matching TRBD2 (7 bases). Germline CDR1 and CDR2: SNHLY and FYNNEI. The CDR3 is 13 residues long. Between the trimmed V and J ends, which lost 6 bases and 5 bases, there was a span of 11 bases. The CDR3 DNA reads as TGTGCCAGCAGGCGGGGGCTTCACAATGAGCAGTTCTTC. Residues: CASRRGLHNEQFF.

V usage is TRBV4-1 and J usage is TRBJ1-5; the match to TRBD1 covers 7 bases. The CDR3 runs 16 residues. The germline V gene has CDR1 MGHRA and CDR2 YSYEKL. Trimming cost V 4 bases and J 4 bases; bases outside gene matches: 10. The CDR3 nucleotides are TGCGCCAGCAGCCCAGCCCAGACAGGGCCGAATCAGCCCCAGCATTTT. This sequence encodes CASSPAQTGPNQPQHF.

The chain recombines TRBV19 with TRBJ2-7; TRBD1 aligns across 10 bases. V was clipped by 5 bases and J by 6 bases; unmatched bases: 7. The V gene's germline CDR1 is LNHDA and CDR2 SQIVND (reference sequence). The CDR3 has 14 residues. The CDR3 coding sequence is TGTGCCAGTAGTTGGACAGGGGGGGGTAGCGAGCAGTACTTC. Protein: CASSWTGGGSEQYF.

The chain has TRBV9 and TRBJ2-1; D may be TRBD1 (6 bases). V was trimmed by 0 bases and J by 10 bases, leaving 17 bases between them. CDR1 is SGDLS and CDR2 is YYNGEE in the germline V gene. The CDR3 consists of 15 residues. The CDR3 sequence: CASSVVGERTVEQFF. For the CDR3, the DNA is TGTGCCAGCAGCGTAGTCGGGGAGAGGACAGTCGAGCAGTTCTTC.

This chain uses TRBV7-3 with TRBJ2-5; possible D gene TRBD2, 5 bases. The CDR3 consists of 13 residues. Germline V gene lookup returns CDR1 SGHTA and CDR2 FQGTGA. V was clipped by 5 bases and J by 5 bases, with 12 bases between them. DNA of the CDR3: TGTGCCAGCAGCCGGGCCTTAGCGGAGACCCAGTACTTC. Translation: CASSRALAETQYF.

This rearrangement joins TRBV7-2 to TRBJ2-1, with TRBD1 matching 7 bases. Trimming at V came to 4 bases and at J to 6 bases, leaving 9 bases not matched to a gene. CDR3 length: 15 residues. Looked up from germline, CDR1 is SGHTA and CDR2 is FQGNSA. DNA of the CDR3: TGTGCCAGCAGCTCATATACAGGGGCGGGCAATGAGCAGTTCTTC. Its translation: CASSSYTGAGNEQFF.

The chain joins TRBV7-8 to TRBJ1-5; perhaps TRBD1 as D (6 bases). CDR3 length: 14 residues. Trimming pared 7 bases from V and 6 bases from J, leaving 16 bases between. Per the germline V gene, CDR1 is SGHVS and CDR2 is FQNEAQ. The CDR3 DNA reads TGTGCCAGCACGTGGGGGGGCGAGGCTCAGCCCCAGCATTTT. Translating gives CASTWGGEAQPQHF.

This rearrangement joins TRBV5-4 to TRBJ2-5; 7 bases map to TRBD1. Germline V gene data show CDR1 as SGHNT and CDR2 as YYREEE (reference sequence). This CDR3 has 13 residues. The ends lost 4 bases at V and 5 bases at J; junction bases unmatched: 5. The CDR3 loop is CASSLDRFETQYF. In DNA form, the CDR3 reads TGTGCCAGCAGCCTGGACAGGTTTGAGACCCAGTACTTC.